This T cell receptor (beta chain) was sequenced in a study of blood T cells in healthy people across ages. Study background: About one barcoded beta molecule per two T cells was captured by template switching. Overall study findings and caveats: Naive T cell percentage showed a strong correlation with TCR beta diversity.

The CDR3 loop spans 15 amino acids. The V gene's germline CDR1 is MNHEY and CDR2 SVGAGI. The V segment lost 2 bases and the J segment 5 bases; nucleotides outside the gene matches: 7. This clonotype came up a few times. Antigen: not known. PBMCs, at least 7 million per sample, were isolated. A second PCR, run for roughly 7 to 12 cycles, used a sample-barcoded 5' primer plus a J-beta primer mix. Sequencing recovered at least 3 million CDR3-containing paired-end reads from each sample. Using its own MiXCR run on the 5' RACE reads, TCRdb lists one record per CDR3 protein. This repertoire shows about 1.5 million distinct CDR3 sequences, 35% to 45% found once; its top ten account for about 3.8%.

Sequencing used blood. The sequence was obtained from a woman aged 18-29 years in good health. This sequence joins TRBV6-5 and TRBJ2-5; 8 positions agree with TRBD2. The CDR3 nucleotides read TGTGCCAGCAGTTACCAGGGACTAGTCTATGAGACCCAGTACTTC. It specifies CASSYQGLVYETQYF.